The 5 T cell receptor beta chains given below trace back to one sample, sequenced in a study of blood T cell repertoires in COVID-19. Some clones are missing from TCRdb's copy, which holds only in-frame ones; the method was immunoSEQ multiplex PCR. The sample contains 150,000 to 180,000 clones, roughly 78% of which appear only once. Sample: peripheral blood. Receptors originate from a man older than 75 with acute or convalescent COVID-19.

The chain has TRBV10-3 and TRBJ1-5, with 7 nucleotides matching TRBD1. CDR3 length: 16 residues. Trimming took 0 bases from V and 1 from J; bases not matched to a gene: 3. Germline V CDR1 and CDR2: ENHRY, SYGVKD. The CDR3 region has the DNA TGTGCCATCAGTGAGTCTGGCAGGGGGAGCAATCAGCCCCAGCATTTT. Its protein product is CAISESGRGSNQPQHF.

This clone has only a few counts. The CDR3, as DNA: TGTGCCAGCAGTTTGGGGACAGGGGAGCTGTTTTTT. It yields the protein CASSLGTGELFF. This chain joins TRBV12-3 or TRBV12-4 and TRBJ2-2; possible D gene TRBD1, 6 bases. This CDR3 comprises 12 residues. V shed 3 bases and J shed 8 bases, with 7 bases lying between them.

The chain joins TRBV28 to TRBJ1-5, with D perhaps TRBD1 (5 bases). CDR1 and CDR2 from the germline V gene are MDHEN and SYDVKM. Deletions cut 4 bases from V and 2 bases from J, with 15 bases between. The CDR3 covers 16 residues. CDR3 coding DNA: TGTGCCAGCAGTTCTTCTGGGGGGGAGGGCAATCAGCCCCAGCATTTT. Protein product: CASSSSGGEGNQPQHF.

In nucleotides, the CDR3 is TGTGCCAGCAGCGTATCCGGGGTTACTGAAGCTTTCTTT. As protein: CASSVSGVTEAFF. The gene calls are TRBV9 and TRBJ1-1, with D unclear. The CDR3 length is 13 residues. Deletions cut 1 base from V and 5 bases from J, with 9 bases between. The germline V gene has CDR1 SGDLS and CDR2 YYNGEE.

The gene calls are TRBV7-6 and TRBJ2-5, with TRBD2 identical over 16 bases. V lost 4 bases and J lost 1; bases outside the gene matches: 3. The CDR3 contains 17 residues. Germline loops: CDR1 SGHVS, CDR2 FNYEAQ. The CDR3 loop reads CASSSGLAGGRQETQYF. The CDR3 coding sequence is TGTGCCAGCAGCTCGGGACTAGCGGGGGGGCGCCAAGAGACCCAGTACTTC.